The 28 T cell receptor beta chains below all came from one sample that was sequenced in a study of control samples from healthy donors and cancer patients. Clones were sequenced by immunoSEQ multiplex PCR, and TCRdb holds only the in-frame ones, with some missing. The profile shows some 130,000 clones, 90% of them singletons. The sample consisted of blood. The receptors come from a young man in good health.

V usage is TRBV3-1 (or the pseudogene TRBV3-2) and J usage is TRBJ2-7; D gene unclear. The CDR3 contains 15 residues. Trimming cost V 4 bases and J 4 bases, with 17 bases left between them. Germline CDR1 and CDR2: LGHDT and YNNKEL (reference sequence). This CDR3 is CASSRIVGQPYEQYF. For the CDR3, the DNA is TGTGCCAGCAGCCGCATTGTAGGGCAGCCATACGAGCAGTACTTC.

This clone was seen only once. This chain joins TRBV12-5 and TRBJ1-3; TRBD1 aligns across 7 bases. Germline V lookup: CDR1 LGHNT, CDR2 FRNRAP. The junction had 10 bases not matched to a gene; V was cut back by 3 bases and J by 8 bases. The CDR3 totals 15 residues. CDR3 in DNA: TGTGCTAGTGGTTTCCGACAGGGTGGTCGTGACACCATATATTTT. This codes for CASGFRQGGRDTIYF.

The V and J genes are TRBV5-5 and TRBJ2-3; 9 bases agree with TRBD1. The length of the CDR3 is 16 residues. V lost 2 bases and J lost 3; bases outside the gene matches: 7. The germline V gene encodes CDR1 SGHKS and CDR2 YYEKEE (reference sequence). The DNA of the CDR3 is TGTGCCAGCAGCTTTTTCTGGGACAGGGCAACAGATACGCAGTATTTT. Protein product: CASSFFWDRATDTQYF.

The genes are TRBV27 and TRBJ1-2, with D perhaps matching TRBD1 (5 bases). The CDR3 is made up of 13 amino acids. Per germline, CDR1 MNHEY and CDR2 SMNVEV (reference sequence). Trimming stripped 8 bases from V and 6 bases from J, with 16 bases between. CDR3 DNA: TGTGCCAGCTCCCTGGGACCTGGAGATGGCTACACCTTC. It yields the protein CASSLGPGDGYTF.

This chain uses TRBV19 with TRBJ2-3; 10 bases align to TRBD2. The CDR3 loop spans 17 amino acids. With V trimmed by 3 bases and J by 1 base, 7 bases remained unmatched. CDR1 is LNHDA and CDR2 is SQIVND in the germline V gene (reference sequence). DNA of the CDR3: TGTGCCAGTAGTATCGGTAGCGGGGGGACTGGCACAGATACGCAGTATTTT. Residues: CASSIGSGGTGTDTQYF.

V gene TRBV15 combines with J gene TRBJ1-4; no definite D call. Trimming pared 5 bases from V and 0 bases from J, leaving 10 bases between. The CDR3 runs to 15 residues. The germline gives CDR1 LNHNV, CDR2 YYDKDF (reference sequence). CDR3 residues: CATSGRLATNEKLFF. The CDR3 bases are TGTGCCACCAGCGGAAGACTCGCAACTAATGAAAAACTGTTTTTT.

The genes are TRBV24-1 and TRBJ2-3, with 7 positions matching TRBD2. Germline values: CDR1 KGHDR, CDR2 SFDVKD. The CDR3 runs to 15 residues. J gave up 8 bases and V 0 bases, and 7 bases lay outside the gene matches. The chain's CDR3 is CATSDLGEGHGTQYF. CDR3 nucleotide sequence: TGTGCCACCAGTGATTTGGGGGAGGGCCATGGTACGCAGTATTTT.

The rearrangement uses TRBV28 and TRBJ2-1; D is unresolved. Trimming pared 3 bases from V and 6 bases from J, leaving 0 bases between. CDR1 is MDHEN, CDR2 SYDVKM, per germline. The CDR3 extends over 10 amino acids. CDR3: CASSFNEQFF. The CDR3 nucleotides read TGTGCCAGCAGTTTCAATGAGCAGTTCTTC.

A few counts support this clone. This CDR3 is CASSPNPSDEQFF. The CDR3 region has the DNA TGTGCCAGCAGCCCCAACCCATCGGATGAGCAGTTCTTC. The chain joins TRBV3-1 (or the pseudogene TRBV3-2) to TRBJ2-1, with D uncertain. Germline-derived CDR1 and CDR2 are LGHDT and YNNKEL (reference sequence). V lost 4 bases, J lost 8 bases, and 12 bases lay in between. CDR3 length: 13 amino acids.

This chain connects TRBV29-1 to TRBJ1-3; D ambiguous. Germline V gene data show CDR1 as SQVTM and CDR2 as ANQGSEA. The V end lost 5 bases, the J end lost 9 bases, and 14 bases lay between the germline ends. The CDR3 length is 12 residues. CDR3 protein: CSVPGGSGTIYF. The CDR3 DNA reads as TGCAGCGTTCCAGGCGGCTCAGGCACCATATATTTT.

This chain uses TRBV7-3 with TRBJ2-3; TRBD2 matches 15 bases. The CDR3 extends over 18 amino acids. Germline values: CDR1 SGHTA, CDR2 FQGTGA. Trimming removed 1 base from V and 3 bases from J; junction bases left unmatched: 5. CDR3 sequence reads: CASSLRGLAGGKTDTQYF. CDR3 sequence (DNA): TGTGCCAGCAGCTTAAGGGGACTAGCGGGAGGCAAAACAGATACGCAGTATTTT.

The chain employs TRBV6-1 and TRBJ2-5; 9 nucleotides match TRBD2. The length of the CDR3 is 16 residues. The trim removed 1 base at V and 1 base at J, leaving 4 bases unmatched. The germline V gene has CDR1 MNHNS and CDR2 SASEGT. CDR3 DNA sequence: TGTGCCAGCAGTGAAGGTGTGCGGGGGGGCCAAGAGACCCAGTACTTC. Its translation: CASSEGVRGGQETQYF.

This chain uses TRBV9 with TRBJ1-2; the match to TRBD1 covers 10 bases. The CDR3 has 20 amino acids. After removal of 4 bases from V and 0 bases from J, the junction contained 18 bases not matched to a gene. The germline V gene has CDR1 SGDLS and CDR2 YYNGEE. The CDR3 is CASSPHLAPGQGTTNYGYTF. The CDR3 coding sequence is TGTGCCAGCAGCCCCCACCTCGCTCCGGGACAGGGGACGACTAACTATGGCTACACCTTC.

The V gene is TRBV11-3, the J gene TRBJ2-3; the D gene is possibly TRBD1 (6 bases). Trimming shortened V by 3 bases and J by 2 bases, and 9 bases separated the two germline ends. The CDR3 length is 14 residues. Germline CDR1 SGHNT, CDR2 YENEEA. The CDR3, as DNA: TGTGCCAGCAGCTTTCACAGGGTCACAGATACGCAGTATTTT. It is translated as CASSFHRVTDTQYF.

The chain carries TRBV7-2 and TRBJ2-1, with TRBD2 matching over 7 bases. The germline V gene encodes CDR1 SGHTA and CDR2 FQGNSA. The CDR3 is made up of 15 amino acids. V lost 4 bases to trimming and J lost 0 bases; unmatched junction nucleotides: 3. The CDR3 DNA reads TGTGCCAGCAGCTGGGGGGGGAGCTCCTACAATGAGCAGTTCTTC. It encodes CASSWGGSSYNEQFF.

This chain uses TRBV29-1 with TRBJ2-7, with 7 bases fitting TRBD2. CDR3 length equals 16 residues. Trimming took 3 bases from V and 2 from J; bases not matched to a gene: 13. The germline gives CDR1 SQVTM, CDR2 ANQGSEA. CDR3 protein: CSVEQGTGGRPYEQYV. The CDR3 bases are TGCAGCGTTGAGCAGGGAACTGGCGGGAGACCCTACGAGCAGTACGTC.

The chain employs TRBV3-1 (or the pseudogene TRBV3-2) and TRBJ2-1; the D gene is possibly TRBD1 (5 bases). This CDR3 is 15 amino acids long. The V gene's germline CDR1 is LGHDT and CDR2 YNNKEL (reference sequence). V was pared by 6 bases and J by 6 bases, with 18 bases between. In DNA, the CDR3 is TGTGCCAGCAGTTCGACAGTCTCCACGACCAATGAGCAGTTCTTC. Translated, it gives CASSSTVSTTNEQFF.

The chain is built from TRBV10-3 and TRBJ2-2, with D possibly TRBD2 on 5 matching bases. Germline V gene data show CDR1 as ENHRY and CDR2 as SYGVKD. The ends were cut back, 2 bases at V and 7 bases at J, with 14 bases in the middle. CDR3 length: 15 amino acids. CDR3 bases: TGTGCCATCAGTGAGAAGTCGCCGGGGATCGGGGAGCTGTTTTTT. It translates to CAISEKSPGIGELFF.

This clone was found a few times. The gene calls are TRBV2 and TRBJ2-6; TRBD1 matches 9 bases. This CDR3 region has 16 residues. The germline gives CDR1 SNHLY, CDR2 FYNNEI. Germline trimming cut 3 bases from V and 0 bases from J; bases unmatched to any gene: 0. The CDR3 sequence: CASSEGQGSGANVLTF. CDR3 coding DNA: TGTGCCAGCAGTGAGGGACAGGGCTCTGGGGCCAACGTCCTGACTTTC.

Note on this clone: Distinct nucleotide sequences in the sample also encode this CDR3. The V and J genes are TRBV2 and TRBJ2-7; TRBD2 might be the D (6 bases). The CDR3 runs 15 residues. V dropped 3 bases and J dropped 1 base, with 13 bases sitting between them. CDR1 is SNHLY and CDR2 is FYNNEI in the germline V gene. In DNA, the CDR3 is TGTGCCAGCAGTGAGGAGGGGCAAGGGTCCTACGAGCAGTACGTC. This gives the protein CASSEEGQGSYEQYV.

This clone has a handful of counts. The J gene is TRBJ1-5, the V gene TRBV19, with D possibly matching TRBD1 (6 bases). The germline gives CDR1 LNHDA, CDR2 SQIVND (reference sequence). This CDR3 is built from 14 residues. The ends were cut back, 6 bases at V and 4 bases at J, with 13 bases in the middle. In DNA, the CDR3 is TGTGCCAGTAGGTTCGGGGGGCTGAATCAGCCCCAGCATTTT. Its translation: CASRFGGLNQPQHF.

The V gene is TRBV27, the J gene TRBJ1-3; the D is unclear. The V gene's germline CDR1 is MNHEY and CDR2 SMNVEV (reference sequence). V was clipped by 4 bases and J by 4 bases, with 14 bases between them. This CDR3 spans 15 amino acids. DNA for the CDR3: TGTGCCAGCAGTTCAAAAGGGTTCTCCGGAAACACCATATATTTT. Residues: CASSSKGFSGNTIYF.

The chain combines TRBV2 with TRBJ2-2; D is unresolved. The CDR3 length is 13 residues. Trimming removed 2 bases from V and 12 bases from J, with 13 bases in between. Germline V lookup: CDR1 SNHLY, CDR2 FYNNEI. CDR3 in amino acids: CASSELYAVQLFF. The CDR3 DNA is TGTGCCAGCAGTGAACTTTACGCCGTGCAGCTGTTTTTT.

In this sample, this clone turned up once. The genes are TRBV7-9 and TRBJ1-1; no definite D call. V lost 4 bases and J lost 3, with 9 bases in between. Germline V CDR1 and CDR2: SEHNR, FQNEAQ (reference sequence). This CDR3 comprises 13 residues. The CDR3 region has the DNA TGTGCCAGCAGCTCCCCAGCATACACTGAAGCTTTCTTT. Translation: CASSSPAYTEAFF.

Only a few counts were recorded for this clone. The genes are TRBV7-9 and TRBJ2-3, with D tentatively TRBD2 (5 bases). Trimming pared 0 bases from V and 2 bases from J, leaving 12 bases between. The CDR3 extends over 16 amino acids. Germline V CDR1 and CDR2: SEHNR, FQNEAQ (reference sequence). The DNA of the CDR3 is TGTGCCAGCAGCTTAGCAGAGGGCCTTCACACAGATACGCAGTATTTT. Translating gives CASSLAEGLHTDTQYF.

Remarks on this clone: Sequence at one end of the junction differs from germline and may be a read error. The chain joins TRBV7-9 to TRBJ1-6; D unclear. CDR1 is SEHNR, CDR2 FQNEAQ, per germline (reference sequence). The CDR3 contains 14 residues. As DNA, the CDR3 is TGTGCCGGCAGCGTCGACACTTATAATTCACCCCTCCACTTT. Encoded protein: CAGSVDTYNSPLHF.

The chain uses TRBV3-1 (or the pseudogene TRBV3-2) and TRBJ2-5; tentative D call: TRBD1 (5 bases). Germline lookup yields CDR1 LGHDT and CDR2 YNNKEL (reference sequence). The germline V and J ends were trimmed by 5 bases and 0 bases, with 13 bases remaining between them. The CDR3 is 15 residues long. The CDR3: CASSVRQSHQETQYF. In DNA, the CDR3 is TGTGCCAGCAGCGTCAGACAGAGCCACCAAGAGACCCAGTACTTC.

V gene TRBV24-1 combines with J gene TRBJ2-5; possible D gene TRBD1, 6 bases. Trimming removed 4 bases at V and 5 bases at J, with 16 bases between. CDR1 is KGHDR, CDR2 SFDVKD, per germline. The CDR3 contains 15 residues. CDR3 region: CATSDSGTTKETQYF. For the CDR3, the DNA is TGTGCCACCAGTGACTCCGGGACAACCAAGGAGACCCAGTACTTC.